The 25 T cell receptor beta chains below all came from one sample that was sequenced in a study of shared clonotypes between healthy human individuals. Assay used: immunoSEQ multiplex PCR; TCRdb lists only in-frame clones, some missing. The table has 2 million to 2.5 million clones, 93% seen once; the top ten hold approximately 0.35%. The source material was naive CD4+ T cells from PBMCs. Specified subset: CD45RA+ positively selected. The receptors come from a man between 18 and 35 years old in good health. Some clones in this sample may be carry-over from other donors' samples.

This chain links TRBV10-1 with TRBJ2-7; no clear D gene. The CDR3 sequence is 13 residues long. Germline assignment: CDR1 WNHNN and CDR2 SYGVQD (reference sequence). V was clipped by 5 bases and J by 0 bases, with 8 bases between them. DNA of the CDR3: TGCGCCAGCAGTTTGGACCTCTCCTACGAGCAGTACTTC. Its translation is CASSLDLSYEQYF.

Notes on this clone: The sample contains more than one DNA sequence encoding this CDR3. This chain links TRBV2 with TRBJ2-1; 11 bases map to TRBD2. Per germline, CDR1 SNHLY and CDR2 FYNNEI. V lost 10 bases to trimming and J lost 4 bases; unmatched junction nucleotides: 3. This CDR3 is built from 13 residues. CDR3 region: CATGTSGYNEQFF. CDR3 bases: TGTGCCACCGGGACTAGCGGTTACAATGAGCAGTTCTTC.

The count of this clone is one. The identical CDR3 is also encoded by other nucleotide sequences in the sample. The chain has TRBV5-1 and TRBJ1-1, with a tentative D call TRBD1 (6 bases). This CDR3 has 14 amino acids. Deletions cut 0 bases from V and 5 bases from J, with 11 bases between. Germline loops: CDR1 SGHRS, CDR2 YFSETQ. CDR3 region: CASSLDRVGTEAFF. The DNA for the CDR3 is TGCGCCAGCAGCTTGGACAGGGTAGGAACTGAAGCTTTCTTT.

The chain links TRBV7-2 to TRBJ2-7; TRBD2 matches 9 bases. The CDR3 contains 16 residues. Trimming took 5 bases from V and 4 from J; bases not matched to a gene: 12. Germline values: CDR1 SGHTA, CDR2 FQGNSA. CDR3: CASSPQIAGGLYEQYF. Here the CDR3 DNA reads TGTGCCAGCAGCCCTCAAATCGCGGGAGGGCTTTACGAGCAGTACTTC. Filled out from reference TRBV7-2 and TRBJ2-7, the complete variable domain reads GAGVSQSPSNKVTEKGKDVELRCDPISGHTALYWYRQSLGQGLEFLIYFQGNSAPDKSGLPSDRFSAERTGGSVSTLTIQRTQQEDSAVYLCASSPQIAGGLYEQYFGPGTRLTVT.

V is TRBV5-6 and J is TRBJ2-7; no firm D call. From germline, CDR1 is SGHDT and CDR2 YYEEEE. The CDR3 is made up of 13 amino acids. V was clipped by 1 base and J by 4 bases, with 9 bases between them. The CDR3 nucleotides read TGTGCCAGCAGCTTGAGGTTCCGATACGAGCAGTACTTC. Translation gives CASSLRFRYEQYF.

This rearrangement joins TRBV5-8 to TRBJ2-2; D may be TRBD1 (7 bases). V was cut by 2 bases and J by 3 bases, with 11 bases left in between. The germline CDR1 and CDR2 sequences are SGHTS and YDEGEE. There are 15 residues in the CDR3. The CDR3 spells CASSFGGQHTGELFF. DNA of the CDR3: TGTGCCAGCAGCTTCGGGGGACAGCACACCGGGGAGCTGTTTTTT.

The V call is TRBV5-1, the J call TRBJ2-7; a possible D gene is TRBD2 (5 bases). Germline loops: CDR1 SGHRS, CDR2 YFSETQ. Trimming left V 7 bases short and J 0 bases short, with 14 bases between. The CDR3 is 14 residues long. CDR3 region: CASAGRFNSYEQYF. Written as DNA, the CDR3 is TGCGCCAGCGCGGGTCGGTTCAACTCCTACGAGCAGTACTTC.

V usage is TRBV9 and J usage is TRBJ2-1; 14 bases fit TRBD2. Germline V lookup: CDR1 SGDLS, CDR2 YYNGEE. Germline trimming cut 0 bases from V and 9 bases from J; bases unmatched to any gene: 2. This CDR3 is 15 amino acids long. CDR3 coding DNA: TGTGCCAGCAGCGTAGAGGGACTAGCGGGAGCTGAGCAGTTCTTC. Translation gives CASSVEGLAGAEQFF.

Points on this clone: Other DNA sequences in the sample encode the same CDR3. The gene calls are TRBV7-2 and TRBJ1-1; D is possibly TRBD1 (5 bases). Germline V lookup: CDR1 SGHTA, CDR2 FQGNSA. V dropped 5 bases and J dropped 4 bases, with 11 bases sitting between them. The length of the CDR3 is 13 residues. CDR3 DNA: TGTGCCAGCAGCCCTCAGGGTGTCACTGAAGCTTTCTTT. It is translated as CASSPQGVTEAFF.

The chain recombines TRBV30 with TRBJ2-5, with 9 positions matching TRBD2. Germline V gene lookup returns CDR1 GTSNPN and CDR2 SVGIG (reference sequence). With V trimmed by 0 bases and J by 4 bases, 6 bases remained unmatched. The CDR3 has 15 amino acids. The CDR3 region is CAWSVALAGSETQYF. In DNA form, the CDR3 reads TGTGCCTGGAGTGTAGCTCTAGCGGGATCAGAGACCCAGTACTTC.

Details on this clone: Other DNA sequences from this sample encode an identical CDR3 as well. The chain combines TRBV5-1 with TRBJ2-7; D is uncertain. The CDR3 length is 14 residues. V lost 0 bases and J 0 bases, leaving 7 bases between the germline ends. Per the germline V gene, CDR1 is SGHRS and CDR2 is YFSETQ. CDR3 region: CASSLVPDSYEQYF. CDR3 sequence (DNA): TGCGCCAGCAGCTTGGTTCCCGACTCCTACGAGCAGTACTTC.

The chain carries TRBV19 and TRBJ2-1; the D gene is possibly TRBD2 (5 bases). Germline values: CDR1 LNHDA, CDR2 SQIVND (reference sequence). Trimming took off 0 bases at V and 3 bases at J, with 9 bases between the two ends. The CDR3 covers 15 residues. DNA for the CDR3: TGTGCCAGTAGTATAGATATCGGGGTCTACAATGAGCAGTTCTTC. Translating it yields CASSIDIGVYNEQFF.

The genes are TRBV5-1 and TRBJ2-2; 15 bases map to TRBD2. The CDR3 is 18 amino acids. V shed 0 bases and J 5 bases; nucleotides not matched to a gene: 5. Germline-derived CDR1 and CDR2 are SGHRS and YFSETQ. The CDR3, as DNA: TGCGCCAGCAGCTTGGGGGGACTAGCGGGAGGAGAGACCGGGGAGCTGTTTTTT. It specifies CASSLGGLAGGETGELFF.

This chain links TRBV5-1 with TRBJ2-1; D may be TRBD1 (5 bases). V lost 0 bases and J lost 6, with 16 bases in between. The CDR3 runs 16 residues. Germline-derived CDR1 and CDR2 are SGHRS and YFSETQ. The CDR3 sequence: CASSLGPTGAANEQFF. Here the CDR3 DNA reads TGCGCCAGCAGCTTGGGGCCTACTGGGGCAGCCAATGAGCAGTTCTTC.

The chain carries TRBV27 and TRBJ1-1; the match to TRBD1 covers 8 bases. From germline, CDR1 is MNHEY and CDR2 SMNVEV (reference sequence). With V trimmed by 7 bases and J by 4 bases, 11 bases remained unmatched. CDR3 length: 15 amino acids. In nucleotides, the CDR3 is TGTGCCAGCACCCCGATGGGGACAGGATTCACTGAAGCTTTCTTT. This codes for CASTPMGTGFTEAFF.

This chain links TRBV2 with TRBJ2-7; D is unresolved. CDR3 length equals 14 residues. Trimming left V 4 bases short and J 4 bases short, with 14 bases between. The V gene's germline CDR1 is SNHLY and CDR2 FYNNEI. The chain's CDR3 is CASSGWAARYEQYF. CDR3 nucleotide sequence: TGTGCCAGCAGTGGGTGGGCAGCAAGATACGAGCAGTACTTC.

This clone was found a few times. CDR3 DNA sequence: TGTGCCAGCAGCGAGGACCGCCCCGGGGAGCTGTTTTTT. Its translation: CASSEDRPGELFF. The J gene is TRBJ2-2, the V gene TRBV2; the D is unclear. Deletions cut 6 bases from V and 6 bases from J, with 11 bases between. The CDR3 spans 13 residues. The germline V gene encodes CDR1 SNHLY and CDR2 FYNNEI.

This sequence joins TRBV5-1 and TRBJ2-2; 7 bases agree with TRBD1. Trimming at V came to 4 bases and at J to 7 bases, leaving 7 bases not matched to a gene. CDR1 and CDR2 from the germline V gene are SGHRS and YFSETQ. CDR3 length: 14 residues. Written as DNA, the CDR3 is TGCGCCAGCAGCCAAGGACAGGACGGCGGGGAGCTGTTTTTT. Protein: CASSQGQDGGELFF.

J is TRBJ2-1 and V is TRBV29-1, with 8 nucleotides matching TRBD2. CDR1 is SQVTM and CDR2 is ANQGSEA in the germline V gene. The V segment lost 0 bases and the J segment 13 bases; nucleotides outside the gene matches: 8. This CDR3 has 13 amino acids. The CDR3 DNA follows: TGCAGCGTTGAAGATCCCTCCGGGGGGGCTCAGTTCTTC. This encodes CSVEDPSGGAQFF.

This clone was counted once. V and J are TRBV7-9 and TRBJ2-1, with TRBD2 identical over 8 bases. CDR1 and CDR2 from the germline V gene are SEHNR and FQNEAQ (reference sequence). V was pared by 5 bases and J by 1 base, with 7 bases of the junction left unmatched. The length of the CDR3 is 16 residues. CDR3 coding DNA: TGTGCCAGCAGCACAGAGCGGGAGATTTCCTACAATGAGCAGTTCTTC. Amino acid sequence: CASSTEREISYNEQFF.

The chain has TRBV5-4 and TRBJ2-7, with D unresolved. There are 14 residues in the CDR3. V lost 4 bases and J lost 3, with 14 bases in between. CDR1 and CDR2 from the germline V gene are SGHNT and YYREEE (reference sequence). CDR3 DNA sequence: TGTGCCAGCAGCACGAATTCGCGGAACTACGAGCAGTACTTC. This codes for CASSTNSRNYEQYF.

The sample holds one count of this clone. The chain carries TRBV28 and TRBJ2-3; D is uncertain. The CDR3 is 11 residues long. Germline V gene sequence: CDR1 MDHEN, CDR2 SYDVKM. Trimming cost V 10 bases and J 5 bases, with 10 bases left between them. DNA of the CDR3: TGTGCCACAGTGGTGGGAGATACGCAGTATTTT. Its protein is CATVVGDTQYF.

The rearrangement links TRBV28 to TRBJ2-7; D might be TRBD2 (6 bases). The CDR3 spans 15 residues. CDR1 and CDR2 from the germline V gene are MDHEN and SYDVKM. V was shortened by 3 bases and J by 4 bases, with 16 bases between the two germline ends. This chain's CDR3 is CASSLASRGIYEQYF. The CDR3 DNA reads TGTGCCAGCAGTTTGGCCAGCCGGGGGATTTACGAGCAGTACTTC.

CDR3 DNA sequence: TGTGCCAGCTCACCTATCACAGGGCTAGTTGCCGGGGAGCTGTTTTTT. Amino acid sequence: CASSPITGLVAGELFF. The chain is built from TRBV18 and TRBJ2-2, with D perhaps matching TRBD1 (6 bases). This CDR3 is built from 16 residues. Germline CDR1 reads KGHSH; CDR2 reads LQKENI. V lost 3 bases and J 6 bases, leaving 17 bases between the germline ends.

J is TRBJ2-3 and V is TRBV28; possibly TRBD2 for D (6 bases). The CDR3 runs 16 residues. The germline V and J ends were trimmed by 10 bases and 6 bases, with 26 bases remaining between them. Looked up from germline, CDR1 is MDHEN and CDR2 is SYDVKM. The CDR3 bases are TGTGCCACCCTGCAACTCCTGCTAGCGACCCCCGATACGCAGTATTTT. It specifies CATLQLLLATPDTQYF.